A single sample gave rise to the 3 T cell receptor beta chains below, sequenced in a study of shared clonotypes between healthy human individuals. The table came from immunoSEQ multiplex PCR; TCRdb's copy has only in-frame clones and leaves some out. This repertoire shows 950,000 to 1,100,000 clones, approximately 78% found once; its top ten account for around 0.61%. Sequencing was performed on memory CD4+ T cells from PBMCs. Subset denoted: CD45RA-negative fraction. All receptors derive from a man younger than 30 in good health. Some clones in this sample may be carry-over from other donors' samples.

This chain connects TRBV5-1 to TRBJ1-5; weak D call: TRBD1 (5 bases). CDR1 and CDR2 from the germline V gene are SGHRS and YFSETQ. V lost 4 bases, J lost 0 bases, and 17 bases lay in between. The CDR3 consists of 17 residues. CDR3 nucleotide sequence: TGCGCCAGCAGCCCCCGGGGGGGGTCCTATAGCAATCAGCCCCAGCATTTT. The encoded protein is CASSPRGGSYSNQPQHF.

CDR3 residues: CASSDPGYTF. CDR3 nucleotide sequence: TGTGCCAGCAGTGACCCGGGCTACACCTTC. The rearrangement joins TRBV27 to TRBJ1-2; D unresolved. Trimming took off 5 bases at V and 8 bases at J, with 6 bases between the two ends. The length of the CDR3 is 10 residues. Germline-derived CDR1 and CDR2 are MNHEY and SMNVEV (reference sequence).

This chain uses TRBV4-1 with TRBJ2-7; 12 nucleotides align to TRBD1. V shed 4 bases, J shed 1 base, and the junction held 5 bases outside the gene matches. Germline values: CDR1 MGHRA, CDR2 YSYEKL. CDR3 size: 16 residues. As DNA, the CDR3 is TGCGCCAGCAGCCGAGGGACAGGGGGCGGGTCCTACGAGCAGTACTTC. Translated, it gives CASSRGTGGGSYEQYF.